This is a list of T cell receptor beta chains from one sample in a study of blood T cells in healthy people across ages. MiXCR, applied by TCRdb to the 5' RACE reads, yields one record per CDR3 protein. The sample records over 1,500,000 distinct CDR3 sequences, about two fifths being singletons. Source material: blood. Every receptor here comes from a human donor in good health. The CDR3 runs from the conserved cysteine through the conserved F or W. Each record gives: V gene, clone size, J gene, D gene, CDR3 length, CDR3 protein, CDR3 DNA. D genes are given only for firm matches. Expanded clones are given a class, and other clones once, few, many or no size at all.

v_call: TRBV29-1; clone_size: few; j_call: TRBJ2-5; d_call: TRBD1; cdr3_length: 14; cdr3_aa: CSVEPTDRDETQYF; cdr3_nt: TGCAGCGTTGAACCGACGGACAGGGACGAGACCCAGTACTTC
v_call: TRBV4-1; clone_size: .; j_call: TRBJ2-5; d_call: .; cdr3_length: 16; cdr3_aa: CASSQGVGGWPETQYF; cdr3_nt: TGCGCCAGCAGCCAAGGGGTCGGGGGATGGCCGGAGACCCAGTACTTC
v_call: TRBV29-1; clone_size: few; j_call: TRBJ2-1; d_call: .; cdr3_length: 14; cdr3_aa: CSAGQRLSYNEQFF; cdr3_nt: TGCAGCGCAGGACAGAGACTGTCCTACAATGAGCAGTTCTTC
v_call: TRBV20-1; clone_size: .; j_call: TRBJ1-6; d_call: .; cdr3_length: 14; cdr3_aa: CSATPGHYNSPLHF; cdr3_nt: TGCAGTGCTACCCCGGGACACTATAATTCACCCCTCCACTTT
v_call: TRBV20-1; clone_size: .; j_call: TRBJ1-5; d_call: .; cdr3_length: 12; cdr3_aa: CSLGRGNQPQHF; cdr3_nt: TGCAGCCTCGGGCGGGGCAATCAGCCCCAGCATTTT
v_call: TRBV4-2; clone_size: few; j_call: TRBJ2-5; d_call: .; cdr3_length: 17; cdr3_aa: CASSQDPPGGVRETQYF; cdr3_nt: TGTGCCAGCAGCCAAGACCCACCAGGGGGGGTAAGGGAGACCCAGTACTTC
v_call: TRBV6-4; clone_size: many; j_call: TRBJ2-1; d_call: .; cdr3_length: 15; cdr3_aa: CASSEGTWDANEQFF; cdr3_nt: TGTGCCAGCAGTGAAGGAACGTGGGACGCCAATGAGCAGTTCTTC
v_call: TRBV28; clone_size: .; j_call: TRBJ2-1; d_call: TRBD1; cdr3_length: 15; cdr3_aa: CASKIPGQGRYEQFF; cdr3_nt: TGTGCCAGCAAAATACCGGGACAGGGTCGTTATGAGCAGTTCTTC
v_call: TRBV7-2; clone_size: few; j_call: TRBJ2-7; d_call: .; cdr3_length: 13; cdr3_aa: CASRISPLDEQYF; cdr3_nt: TGTGCCAGCAGGATTTCGCCCCTTGACGAGCAGTACTTC
v_call: TRBV12-3/TRBV12-4; clone_size: .; j_call: TRBJ2-3; d_call: .; cdr3_length: 13; cdr3_aa: CASSPTAHPTQYF; cdr3_nt: TGTGCCAGCAGTCCCACTGCCCATCCTACGCAGTATTTT
v_call: TRBV20-1; clone_size: .; j_call: TRBJ2-7; d_call: TRBD1; cdr3_length: 13; cdr3_aa: CSARAGTDNEQYF; cdr3_nt: TGCAGTGCTAGAGCTGGGACAGATAATGAGCAGTACTTC
v_call: TRBV7-9; clone_size: .; j_call: TRBJ2-2; d_call: .; cdr3_length: 16; cdr3_aa: CASTLIAFFNTGELFF; cdr3_nt: TGTGCCAGCACCCTAATAGCTTTCTTCAACACCGGGGAGCTGTTTTTT
v_call: TRBV12-3/TRBV12-4; clone_size: .; j_call: TRBJ2-7; d_call: .; cdr3_length: 14; cdr3_aa: CTSSLEGLSYEQYF; cdr3_nt: TGTACCAGCAGTTTAGAGGGGTTGTCCTACGAGCAGTACTTC
v_call: TRBV12-3/TRBV12-4; clone_size: few; j_call: TRBJ1-1; d_call: .; cdr3_length: 14; cdr3_aa: CASSPGREGTEAFF; cdr3_nt: TGTGCCAGCAGCCCGGGCAGGGAGGGCACTGAAGCTTTCTTT
v_call: TRBV4-2; clone_size: .; j_call: TRBJ2-4; d_call: TRBD2; cdr3_length: 15; cdr3_aa: CASSPVGGGRLIQYF; cdr3_nt: TGTGCCAGCAGCCCGGTCGGGGGGGGCCGTCTTATTCAGTACTTC
v_call: TRBV20-1; clone_size: .; j_call: TRBJ1-4; d_call: TRBD1; cdr3_length: 17; cdr3_aa: CSARDRSRGRTNEKLFF; cdr3_nt: TGCAGTGCTAGAGATCGGAGCAGGGGGAGAACTAATGAAAAACTGTTTTTT
v_call: TRBV29-1; clone_size: .; j_call: TRBJ1-1; d_call: .; cdr3_length: 13; cdr3_aa: CSALKTDTLEAFF; cdr3_nt: TGCAGCGCCCTGAAGACAGACACTCTTGAAGCTTTCTTT
v_call: TRBV12-3/TRBV12-4; clone_size: .; j_call: TRBJ1-5; d_call: .; cdr3_length: 15; cdr3_aa: CASSLNSMNLQPQHF; cdr3_nt: TGTGCCAGCAGTTTGAACAGCATGAACCTTCAGCCCCAGCATTTT
v_call: TRBV5-5; clone_size: few; j_call: TRBJ1-6; d_call: .; cdr3_length: 14; cdr3_aa: CASSWDPGSSPLHF; cdr3_nt: TGTGCCAGCAGCTGGGACCCAGGGAGTTCACCCCTCCACTTT
v_call: TRBV20-1; clone_size: few; j_call: TRBJ2-5; d_call: TRBD2; cdr3_length: 16; cdr3_aa: CSASPAGGLIMKTQYF; cdr3_nt: TGCAGTGCTAGTCCCGCGGGGGGGCTTATCATGAAGACCCAGTACTTC
v_call: TRBV20-1; clone_size: few; j_call: TRBJ1-2; d_call: .; cdr3_length: 13; cdr3_aa: CSARDRMANGYTF; cdr3_nt: TGCAGTGCTAGAGATAGAATGGCTAATGGCTACACCTTC
v_call: TRBV2; clone_size: .; j_call: TRBJ2-5; d_call: .; cdr3_length: 17; cdr3_aa: CASRVFGFSSLQETQYF; cdr3_nt: TGTGCCAGCAGGGTTTTTGGCTTCTCTTCCCTACAAGAGACCCAGTACTTC
v_call: TRBV5-1; clone_size: .; j_call: TRBJ2-7; d_call: TRBD1; cdr3_length: 14; cdr3_aa: CASSLTGGSGEQYF; cdr3_nt: TGCGCCAGCAGCTTGACAGGGGGGTCGGGAGAGCAGTACTTC
v_call: TRBV9; clone_size: .; j_call: TRBJ2-5; d_call: .; cdr3_length: 14; cdr3_aa: CASSVDAGPDKQYF; cdr3_nt: TGTGCCAGCAGCGTTGATGCAGGGCCCGATAAACAGTACTTC
v_call: TRBV7-2; clone_size: many; j_call: TRBJ1-5; d_call: TRBD1; cdr3_length: 14; cdr3_aa: CASSFTGGGQPQHF; cdr3_nt: TGTGCCAGCAGCTTTACAGGGGGCGGTCAGCCCCAGCATTTT
v_call: TRBV7-8; clone_size: .; j_call: TRBJ2-3; d_call: .; cdr3_length: 18; cdr3_aa: CASSQATGEDSSTDMQYF; cdr3_nt: TGTGCCAGCAGCCAAGCGACGGGGGAAGATTCTAGCACAGATATGCAGTATTTT
v_call: TRBV20-1; clone_size: .; j_call: TRBJ1-1; d_call: .; cdr3_length: 12; cdr3_aa: CSVTGAGTEAFF; cdr3_nt: TGCAGTGTAACGGGCGCGGGAACTGAAGCTTTCTTT
v_call: TRBV7-2; clone_size: .; j_call: TRBJ2-6; d_call: .; cdr3_length: 17; cdr3_aa: CASTYRTRGAGANVLTF; cdr3_nt: TGTGCCAGCACCTACCGAACTAGGGGTGCTGGGGCCAACGTCCTGACTTTC
v_call: TRBV5-1; clone_size: .; j_call: TRBJ1-2; d_call: .; cdr3_length: 13; cdr3_aa: CASSLAAPHGYTF; cdr3_nt: TGCGCCAGCAGCTTGGCAGCTCCCCATGGCTACACCTTC
v_call: TRBV18; clone_size: few; j_call: TRBJ2-1; d_call: TRBD1; cdr3_length: 15; cdr3_aa: CASSYSGTGLNEQFF; cdr3_nt: TGTGCCAGCTCGTATTCCGGGACAGGGTTAAATGAGCAGTTCTTC
v_call: TRBV7-2; clone_size: .; j_call: TRBJ2-7; d_call: .; cdr3_length: 12; cdr3_aa: CAGSLYGYEQYF; cdr3_nt: TGTGCCGGCAGCTTATACGGATACGAGCAGTACTTC
v_call: TRBV20-1; clone_size: .; j_call: TRBJ2-5; d_call: TRBD2; cdr3_length: 15; cdr3_aa: CSTRNPSGGIETQYF; cdr3_nt: TGCAGTACTAGAAACCCTAGCGGGGGTATAGAGACCCAGTACTTC
v_call: TRBV5-1; clone_size: .; j_call: TRBJ2-1; d_call: TRBD1; cdr3_length: 16; cdr3_aa: CASSLADLAGGNEQFF; cdr3_nt: TGCGCCAGCAGCTTGGCCGACCTCGCAGGGGGTAATGAGCAGTTCTTC
v_call: TRBV7-9; clone_size: .; j_call: TRBJ2-3; d_call: .; cdr3_length: 13; cdr3_aa: CASSSNTANTQYF; cdr3_nt: TGTGCCAGCAGCTCTAACACAGCGAATACGCAGTATTTT
v_call: TRBV24-1; clone_size: .; j_call: TRBJ2-7; d_call: TRBD1; cdr3_length: 13; cdr3_aa: CVTGTGGTYEQYF; cdr3_nt: TGTGTCACCGGTACAGGGGGAACCTACGAGCAGTACTTC
v_call: TRBV12-3/TRBV12-4; clone_size: .; j_call: TRBJ1-4; d_call: TRBD1; cdr3_length: 17; cdr3_aa: CASSPRGQGAINEKLFF; cdr3_nt: TGTGCCAGCAGTCCAAGGGGACAGGGAGCCATTAATGAAAAACTGTTTTTT
v_call: TRBV6-5; clone_size: few; j_call: TRBJ2-7; d_call: TRBD2; cdr3_length: 14; cdr3_aa: CASSPGTTPYEQYF; cdr3_nt: TGTGCCAGCAGTCCCGGGACTACTCCCTACGAGCAGTACTTC
v_call: TRBV6-2/TRBV6-3; clone_size: .; j_call: TRBJ2-1; d_call: TRBD2; cdr3_length: 14; cdr3_aa: CATKSGGAYNEQFF; cdr3_nt: TGTGCCACCAAAAGCGGGGGGGCCTACAATGAGCAGTTCTTC
v_call: TRBV19; clone_size: .; j_call: TRBJ1-2; d_call: .; cdr3_length: 15; cdr3_aa: CASSIGSRAGYGYTF; cdr3_nt: TGTGCCAGTAGTATTGGTTCCAGGGCAGGCTATGGCTACACCTTC
v_call: TRBV7-9; clone_size: few; j_call: TRBJ1-5; d_call: .; cdr3_length: 13; cdr3_aa: CASSDSGSQPQHF; cdr3_nt: TGTGCCAGCAGCGACAGCGGGAGTCAGCCCCAGCATTTT
v_call: TRBV6-5; clone_size: .; j_call: TRBJ1-2; d_call: .; cdr3_length: 14; cdr3_aa: CASSCLGGNYGYTF; cdr3_nt: TGTGCCAGCAGTTGCCTGGGGGGGAACTATGGCTACACCTTC
v_call: TRBV3-1; clone_size: once; j_call: TRBJ1-2; d_call: .; cdr3_length: 15; cdr3_aa: CASSQDGKGEIGYTF; cdr3_nt: TGTGCCAGCAGCCAAGATGGGAAAGGCGAGATTGGCTACACCTTC
v_call: TRBV2; clone_size: .; j_call: TRBJ2-1; d_call: .; cdr3_length: 14; cdr3_aa: CASSGSTGVNEQFF; cdr3_nt: TGTGCCAGCAGTGGATCAACAGGAGTAAATGAGCAGTTCTTC
v_call: TRBV11-3; clone_size: .; j_call: TRBJ2-1; d_call: TRBD2; cdr3_length: 18; cdr3_aa: CASSLDSSGGRSYNEQFF; cdr3_nt: TGTGCCAGCAGCTTGGACTCTAGCGGGGGGCGCTCCTACAATGAGCAGTTCTTC
v_call: TRBV9; clone_size: few; j_call: TRBJ2-4; d_call: .; cdr3_length: 14; cdr3_aa: CASSVGTLKNIQYF; cdr3_nt: TGTGCCAGCAGCGTAGGGACACTCAAAAACATTCAGTACTTC
v_call: TRBV9; clone_size: few; j_call: TRBJ2-3; d_call: TRBD1; cdr3_length: 16; cdr3_aa: CASSVGNRGATDTQYF; cdr3_nt: TGTGCCAGCAGCGTAGGCAACAGGGGAGCGACAGATACGCAGTATTTT
v_call: TRBV6-5; clone_size: .; j_call: TRBJ2-1; d_call: TRBD2; cdr3_length: 18; cdr3_aa: CASSYLGGGLAGGVEQFF; cdr3_nt: TGTGCCAGCAGTTACTTGGGGGGAGGACTAGCGGGGGGAGTAGAGCAGTTCTTC
v_call: TRBV4-3; clone_size: .; j_call: TRBJ2-6; d_call: .; cdr3_length: 17; cdr3_aa: CASSQGGRGPGANVLTF; cdr3_nt: TGCGCCAGCAGCCAAGGGGGGCGCGGCCCTGGGGCCAACGTCCTGACTTTC
v_call: TRBV29-1; clone_size: .; j_call: TRBJ1-1; d_call: .; cdr3_length: 15; cdr3_aa: CSVDPGLRENTEAFF; cdr3_nt: TGCAGCGTCGATCCTGGACTGCGGGAGAACACTGAAGCTTTCTTT
v_call: TRBV7-2; clone_size: few; j_call: TRBJ2-3; d_call: .; cdr3_length: 13; cdr3_aa: CASSLGSLNTQYF; cdr3_nt: TGTGCCAGCAGCTTAGGCTCTTTGAATACGCAGTATTTT
v_call: TRBV6-2/TRBV6-3; clone_size: once; j_call: TRBJ2-7; d_call: .; cdr3_length: 13; cdr3_aa: CAGQQTGPYEQYF; cdr3_nt: TGTGCCGGACAGCAGACAGGTCCATACGAGCAGTACTTC
v_call: TRBV7-3; clone_size: .; j_call: TRBJ2-1; d_call: TRBD1; cdr3_length: 15; cdr3_aa: CASSPTGQRLNEQFF; cdr3_nt: TGTGCCAGCAGCCCCACGGGACAGCGACTCAATGAGCAGTTCTTC
v_call: TRBV7-2; clone_size: few; j_call: TRBJ2-6; d_call: .; cdr3_length: 15; cdr3_aa: CASSDGPSGANVLTF; cdr3_nt: TGTGCCAGCAGCGACGGGCCGTCTGGGGCCAACGTCCTGACTTTC
v_call: TRBV11-2; clone_size: few; j_call: TRBJ1-1; d_call: .; cdr3_length: 15; cdr3_aa: CASSFFRGLNTEAFF; cdr3_nt: TGTGCCAGCAGCTTTTTCCGCGGACTGAACACTGAAGCTTTCTTT
v_call: TRBV20-1; clone_size: few; j_call: TRBJ2-7; d_call: TRBD2; cdr3_length: 14; cdr3_aa: CSARSSSGFYEQYF; cdr3_nt: TGCAGTGCTAGATCGTCTAGCGGGTTCTACGAGCAGTACTTC
v_call: TRBV6-2/TRBV6-3; clone_size: few; j_call: TRBJ2-1; d_call: .; cdr3_length: 13; cdr3_aa: CASSLRDLNEQFF; cdr3_nt: TGTGCCAGCAGTCTCCGGGACCTCAATGAGCAGTTCTTC